Below, one TCR beta chain is given with its context. As yet, its antigen is unknown. Just one base apart from a much larger clone, this may be a read error. This specimen belongs to a study of tumor-infiltrating lymphocytes in primary liver carcinoma. The wider study: Enrolled patients were male and female, aged 30 to 69 years. Study findings and constraints: Overlap in tumor-adjacent and tumor-blood pairs fell below that of tumor region pairs. Significantly larger top-250-clone fractions were found in tumors than in blood (p = 0.039).

The CDR3 is made up of 15 amino acids. Per germline, CDR1 MNHNY and CDR2 SVGAGI (reference sequence). Trimming shortened V by 4 bases and J by 1 base, and 13 bases separated the two germline ends. Making TCR beta cDNA involved approximately 480 ng total RNA and a constant-region primer. Three nested multiplex PCR rounds, a slightly modified ARM-PCR method, built the TCR beta libraries. With TRBV1-TRBV30 forward primers and a C-beta reverse primer, the first two PCR rounds were run for roughly 10 cycles each. TCRdb itself ran the multiplex PCR reads through MiXCR, one entry per CDR3 protein. The top ten hold about 6.5% of the sample, which has 300,000 to 350,000 distinct CDR3 sequences, almost 65% seen once. Unsorted whole blood supplied the blood RNA, and germline DNA was isolated too. No treatment had been given to the patients, who were chronically infected with HBV.

This clonotype originated in a man in his forties or fifties with primary liver carcinoma and hepatitis B virus infection. The specimen sequenced was peripheral blood. The chain carries TRBV6-6 and TRBJ1-1; no reliable D call. The CDR3 spells CASSSPKEGNTEAFF. The CDR3 DNA reads TGTGCCAGCAGTTCCCCGAAAGAGGGGAACACTGAAGCTTTCTTT.